This TCR beta chain was retrieved from a study of blood T cell repertoires in COVID-19. Study at large: Sites in the United States, Italy and Spain provided acute and convalescent COVID-19 samples. The analysed material was cDNA or gDNA that came from T cells, B-cell-depleted T cells, or PBMCs.

The CDR3 sequence is 16 residues long. Germline-derived CDR1 and CDR2 are SGHAT and FQNNGV. The germline V and J ends were trimmed by 5 bases and 0 bases, with 15 bases remaining between them. In the original analysis: Using reference gene primer amplification, nucleated cell counts were estimated. TCRdb keeps only in-frame clones here, not all; method: immunoSEQ multiplex PCR. The DNA was the basis for D and trimming; V, J and clone size are from that table. The data show about 200,000 clones, around 90% seen once. The sequence was collected from a man in his fifties or sixties with acute or convalescent COVID-19. Sequenced input: peripheral blood. V and J are TRBV11-2 and TRBJ2-3; tentative D call: TRBD2 (5 bases). CDR3 residues: CASSHYGVLSTDTQYF. For the CDR3, the DNA is TGTGCCAGCAGCCACTACGGGGTTCTTAGCACAGATACGCAGTATTTT.